This T cell receptor beta chain was identified in a study of T cells in narcolepsy. Findings and limits, study-wide: Autoreactive clonotypes reportedly recurred in blood of same and different patients, not controls.

Worth noting for this clone: As yet, its antigen is unknown.

Profiled with immunoSEQ multiplex PCR; TCRdb holds only in-frame clones, not every one. The data contain about 22,000 clones, around 80% of them seen just once; the ten biggest clones take up 3.5% to 5%. The length of the CDR3 is 12 residues. Germline V gene data show CDR1 as SGHNT and CDR2 as YYREEE (reference sequence). J lost 7 bases, V lost 5 bases, and 4 bases had no gene match. The receptor was derived from a human donor in good health. The chain recombines TRBV5-4 with TRBJ1-2; the match to TRBD1 covers 8 bases. The sequenced sample was memory (CD45RA-) CD4+ T cells from blood. The CDR3 sequence: CASSPDRGGYTF. The CDR3 DNA sequence: TGTGCCAGCAGTCCAGACAGGGGTGGCTACACCTTC. Full variable domain (rest looked up from reference TRBV5-4 and TRBJ1-2): ETGVTQSPTHLIKTRGQQVTLRCSSQSGHNTVSWYQQALGQGPQFIFQYYREEENGRGNFPPRFSGLQFPNYSSELNVNALELDDSALYLCASSPDRGGYTFGSGTRLTVV.